This T cell receptor (beta chain) comes out of a study of human T cells and chemical hapten exposure. Time point reported: patch test 1, 2 weeks after DPC sensitization. Noted treatment: therapeutic diphenylcyclopropenone sensitization with weekly scalp DPC. The study extracted total RNA from unfractionated whole blood. This clonotype was counted many times. Single cDNA molecules in the library carried unique molecular identifiers attached during preparation. TCRdb ran MiXCR on the RACE reads and lists one entry per CDR3 protein. Among some 380,000 distinct CDR3 sequences listed, approximately 5.1% were seen once. The receptor was isolated from a woman in her forties or fifties with alopecia areata. Some clones in this sample may be carry-over from other donors' samples. The specimen was whole blood, collected in connection with sensitization to the hapten diphenylcyclopropenone (DPC).

The DNA for the CDR3 is TGTGCCAGCAGTTACTCGACAGGGAAGGCAGATACGCAGTATTTT. As protein: CASSYSTGKADTQYF. This rearrangement joins TRBV6-5 to TRBJ2-3, with 7 positions matching TRBD1. The CDR3 sequence is 15 residues long. V lost 0 bases, J lost 4 bases, and 4 bases stayed unmatched. The germline V gene encodes CDR1 MNHEY and CDR2 SVGAGI.